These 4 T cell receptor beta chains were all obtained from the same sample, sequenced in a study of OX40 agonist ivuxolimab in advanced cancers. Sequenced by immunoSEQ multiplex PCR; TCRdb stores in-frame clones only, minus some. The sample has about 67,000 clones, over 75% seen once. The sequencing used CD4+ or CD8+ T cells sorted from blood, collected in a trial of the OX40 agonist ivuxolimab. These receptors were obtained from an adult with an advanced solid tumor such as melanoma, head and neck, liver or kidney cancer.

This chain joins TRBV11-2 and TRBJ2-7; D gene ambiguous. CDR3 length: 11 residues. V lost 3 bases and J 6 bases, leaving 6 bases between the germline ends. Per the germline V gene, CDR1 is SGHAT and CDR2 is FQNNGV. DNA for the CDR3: TGTGCCAGCAGCTTTAACTCCGAGCAGTACTTC. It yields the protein CASSFNSEQYF.

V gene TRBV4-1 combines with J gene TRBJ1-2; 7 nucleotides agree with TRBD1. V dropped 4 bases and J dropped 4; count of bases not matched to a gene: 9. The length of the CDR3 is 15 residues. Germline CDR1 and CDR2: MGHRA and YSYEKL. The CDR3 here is CASSLRQGEGYGYTF. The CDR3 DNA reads TGCGCCAGCAGCCTCCGACAGGGTGAGGGCTATGGCTACACCTTC.

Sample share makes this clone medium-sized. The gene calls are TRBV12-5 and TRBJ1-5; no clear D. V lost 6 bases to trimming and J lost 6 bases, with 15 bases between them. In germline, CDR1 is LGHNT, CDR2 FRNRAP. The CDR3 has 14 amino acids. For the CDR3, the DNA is TGTGCTAGTGGCCCCGACGGGATATCTCAGCCCCAGCATTTT. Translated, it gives CASGPDGISQPQHF.

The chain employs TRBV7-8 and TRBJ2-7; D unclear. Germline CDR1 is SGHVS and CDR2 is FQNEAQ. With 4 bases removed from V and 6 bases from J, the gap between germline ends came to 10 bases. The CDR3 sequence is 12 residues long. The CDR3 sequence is CASSSSDVEQYV. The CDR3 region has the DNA TGTGCCAGCAGCTCTTCGGACGTCGAGCAGTACGTC.